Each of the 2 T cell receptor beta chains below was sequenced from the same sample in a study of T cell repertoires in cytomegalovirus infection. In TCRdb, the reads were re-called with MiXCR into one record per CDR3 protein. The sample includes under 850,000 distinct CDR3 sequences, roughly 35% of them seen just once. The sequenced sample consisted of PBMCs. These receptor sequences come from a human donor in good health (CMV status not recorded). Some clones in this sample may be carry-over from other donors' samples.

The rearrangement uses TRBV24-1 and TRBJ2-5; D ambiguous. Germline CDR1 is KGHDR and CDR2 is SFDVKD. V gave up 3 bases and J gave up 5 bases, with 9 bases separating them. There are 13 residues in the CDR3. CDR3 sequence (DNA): TGTGCCACCAGTGATCCGTATGGCGAGACCCAGTACTTC. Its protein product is CATSDPYGETQYF.

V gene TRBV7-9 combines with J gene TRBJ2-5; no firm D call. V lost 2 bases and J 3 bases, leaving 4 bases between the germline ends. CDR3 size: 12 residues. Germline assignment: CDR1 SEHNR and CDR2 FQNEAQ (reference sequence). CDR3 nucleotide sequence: TGTGCCAGCAGCTTATGGAAAGAGACCCAGTACTTC. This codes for CASSLWKETQYF.